This paragraph covers one T cell receptor (beta chain) sequence. Its target is unknown. This sample includes further DNA sequences coding for the same CDR3. Germline-derived CDR1 and CDR2 are LNHDA and SQIVND (reference sequence). V lost 1 base and J lost 3, with 6 bases in between. The CDR3 runs 13 residues. The data were produced by immunoSEQ multiplex PCR, yet TCRdb's version contains in-frame clones alone and is incomplete. The data contain about 110,000 clones, roughly 87% of them singletons. This sample is drawn from a study of PD-1 blockade in classical Hodgkin lymphoma. Study results and caveats: Some patients began nivolumab under 1 year after ASCT. These patients were excluded from later analyses.

Each and every patient relapsed after autologous stem cell transplantation, and patients got differing brentuximab vedotin exposure. This material consisted of peripheral blood mononuclear cells (PBMCs), taken before the second cycle of nivolumab. This sequence joins TRBV19 and TRBJ1-2; D not resolved. This sequence originates from a human donor with classical Hodgkin lymphoma. Here the CDR3 reads CASSIGTYYGYTF. CDR3 nucleotides: TGTGCCAGTAGTATAGGCACCTACTATGGCTACACCTTC.